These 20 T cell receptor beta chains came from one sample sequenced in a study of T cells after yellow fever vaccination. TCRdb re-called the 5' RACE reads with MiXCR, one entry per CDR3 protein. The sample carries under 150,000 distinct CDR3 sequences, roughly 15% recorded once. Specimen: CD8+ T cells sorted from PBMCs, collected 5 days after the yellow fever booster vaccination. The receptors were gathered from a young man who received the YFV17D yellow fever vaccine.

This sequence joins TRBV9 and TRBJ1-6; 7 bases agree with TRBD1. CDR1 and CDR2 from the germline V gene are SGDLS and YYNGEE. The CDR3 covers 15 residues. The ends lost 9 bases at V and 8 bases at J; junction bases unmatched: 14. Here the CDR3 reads CANPSRQGGDSPLHF. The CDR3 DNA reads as TGTGCCAACCCGAGCCGACAGGGAGGTGATTCACCCCTCCACTTT.

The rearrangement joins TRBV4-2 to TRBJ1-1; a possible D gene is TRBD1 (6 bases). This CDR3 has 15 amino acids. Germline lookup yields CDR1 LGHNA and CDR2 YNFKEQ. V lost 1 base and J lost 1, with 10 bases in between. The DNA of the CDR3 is TGTGCCAGCAGCCAAGTTGGGGGCCCGAACACTGAAGCTTTCTTT. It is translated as CASSQVGGPNTEAFF.

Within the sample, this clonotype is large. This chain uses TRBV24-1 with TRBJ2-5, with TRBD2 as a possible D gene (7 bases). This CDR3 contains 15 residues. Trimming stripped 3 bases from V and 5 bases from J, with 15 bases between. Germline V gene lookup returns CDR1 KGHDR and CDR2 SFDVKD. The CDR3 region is CATSDAGEGRETQYF. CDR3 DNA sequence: TGTGCCACCAGTGATGCAGGGGAGGGTCGGGAGACCCAGTACTTC.

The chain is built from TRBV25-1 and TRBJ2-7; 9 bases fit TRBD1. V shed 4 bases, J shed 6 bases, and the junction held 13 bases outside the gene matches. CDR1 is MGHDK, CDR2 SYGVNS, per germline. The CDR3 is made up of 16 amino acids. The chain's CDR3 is CASSARSRDRDSEQYV. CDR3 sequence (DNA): TGTGCCAGCAGTGCGCGCTCCCGGGACAGGGATTCCGAGCAGTACGTC.

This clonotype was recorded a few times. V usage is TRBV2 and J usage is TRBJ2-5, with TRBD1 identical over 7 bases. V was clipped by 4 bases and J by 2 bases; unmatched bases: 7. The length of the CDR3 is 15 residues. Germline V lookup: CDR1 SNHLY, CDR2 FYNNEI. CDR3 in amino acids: CASSARDSRQETQYF. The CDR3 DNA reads TGTGCCAGCAGTGCACGGGACAGTAGGCAAGAGACCCAGTACTTC.

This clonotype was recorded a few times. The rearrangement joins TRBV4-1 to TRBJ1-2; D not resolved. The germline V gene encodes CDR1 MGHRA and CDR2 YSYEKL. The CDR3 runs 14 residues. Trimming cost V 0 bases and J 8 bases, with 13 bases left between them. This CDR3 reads CASSQDPGTYGYTF. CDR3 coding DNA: TGCGCCAGCAGCCAAGATCCGGGTACGTACGGCTACACCTTC.

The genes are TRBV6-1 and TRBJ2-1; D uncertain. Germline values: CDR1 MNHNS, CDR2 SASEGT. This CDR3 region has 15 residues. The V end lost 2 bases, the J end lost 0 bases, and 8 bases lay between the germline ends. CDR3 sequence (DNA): TGTGCCAGCAGTGAACCGCCCAACTCCTACAATGAGCAGTTCTTC. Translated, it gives CASSEPPNSYNEQFF.

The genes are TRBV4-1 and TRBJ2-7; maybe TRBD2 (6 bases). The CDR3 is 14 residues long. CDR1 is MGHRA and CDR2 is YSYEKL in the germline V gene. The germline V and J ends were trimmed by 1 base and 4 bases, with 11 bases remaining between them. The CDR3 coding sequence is TGCGCCAGCAGCCAAGCCTCGGAGGGGTACGAGCAGTACGTC. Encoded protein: CASSQASEGYEQYV.

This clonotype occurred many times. The CDR3 nucleotides read TGCGCCAGCAGCCAACTGAACACTGAAGCTTTCTTT. It yields the protein CASSQLNTEAFF. This chain uses TRBV4-1 with TRBJ1-1; D ambiguous. V was clipped by 2 bases and J by 0 bases, with 1 base between them. The CDR3 is 12 residues long. Germline V gene sequence: CDR1 MGHRA, CDR2 YSYEKL.

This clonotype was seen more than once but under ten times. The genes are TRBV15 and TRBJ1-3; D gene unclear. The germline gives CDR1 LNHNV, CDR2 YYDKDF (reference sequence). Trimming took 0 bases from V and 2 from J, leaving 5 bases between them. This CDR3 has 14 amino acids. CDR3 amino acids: CATSRDRTGNTIYF. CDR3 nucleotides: TGTGCCACCAGCAGAGACAGGACTGGAAACACCATATATTTT.

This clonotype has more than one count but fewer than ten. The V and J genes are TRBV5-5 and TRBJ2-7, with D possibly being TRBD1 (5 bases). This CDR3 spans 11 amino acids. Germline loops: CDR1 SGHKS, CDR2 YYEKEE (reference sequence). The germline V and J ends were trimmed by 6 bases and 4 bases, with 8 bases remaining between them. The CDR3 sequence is CASTDRYEQYF. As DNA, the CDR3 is TGTGCCAGCACCGACAGATACGAGCAGTACTTC.

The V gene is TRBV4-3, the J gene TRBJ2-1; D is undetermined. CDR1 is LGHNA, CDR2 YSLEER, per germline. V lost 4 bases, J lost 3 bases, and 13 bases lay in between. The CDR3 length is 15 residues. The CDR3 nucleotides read TGCGCCAGCAGCCTCGCGGAGCCCCTCTACAATGAGCAGTTCTTC. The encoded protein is CASSLAEPLYNEQFF.

CDR3 residues: CASSHPTEAFF. For the CDR3, the DNA is TGTGCCAGCAGCCACCCCACTGAAGCTTTCTTT. The chain couples TRBV28 to TRBJ1-1; D remains ambiguous. Germline-derived CDR1 and CDR2 are MDHEN and SYDVKM. The CDR3 sequence is 11 residues long. Trimming stripped 6 bases from V and 4 bases from J, with 6 bases between.

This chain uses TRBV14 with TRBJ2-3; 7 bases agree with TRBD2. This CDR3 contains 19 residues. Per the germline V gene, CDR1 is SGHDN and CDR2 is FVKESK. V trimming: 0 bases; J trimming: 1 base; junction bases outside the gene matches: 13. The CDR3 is CASSQDESISGGRTDTQYF. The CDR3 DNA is TGTGCCAGCAGCCAAGATGAGTCGATTTCGGGGGGACGCACAGATACGCAGTATTTT.

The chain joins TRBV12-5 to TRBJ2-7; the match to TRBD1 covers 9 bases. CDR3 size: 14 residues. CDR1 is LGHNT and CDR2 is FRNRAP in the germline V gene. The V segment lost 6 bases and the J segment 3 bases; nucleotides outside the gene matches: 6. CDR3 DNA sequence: TGTGCTAGTGGCGACAGGGGGGTGGACTACGAGCAGTACTTC. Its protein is CASGDRGVDYEQYF.

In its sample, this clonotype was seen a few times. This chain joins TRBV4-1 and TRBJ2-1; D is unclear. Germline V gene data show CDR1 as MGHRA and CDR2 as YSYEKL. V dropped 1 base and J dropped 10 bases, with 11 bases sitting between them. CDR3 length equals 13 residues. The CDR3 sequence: CASSQASGNEQFF. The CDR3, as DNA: TGCGCCAGCAGCCAAGCGTCTGGTAACGAGCAGTTCTTC.

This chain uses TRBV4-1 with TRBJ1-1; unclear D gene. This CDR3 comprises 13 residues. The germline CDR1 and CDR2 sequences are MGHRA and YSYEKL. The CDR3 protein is CGAGGSRSTEAFF. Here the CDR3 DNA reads TGCGGGGCGGGTGGGTCTCGGAGCACTGAAGCTTTCTTT.

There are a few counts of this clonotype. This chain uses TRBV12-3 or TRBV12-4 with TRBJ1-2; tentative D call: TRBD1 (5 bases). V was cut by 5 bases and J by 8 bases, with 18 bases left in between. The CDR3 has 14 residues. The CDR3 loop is CASSAQIGDRGYTF. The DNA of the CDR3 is TGTGCCAGCAGTGCTCAGATAGGGGATAGAGGCTACACCTTC.

CDR3 nucleotides: TGCGCCAGCAGCTTTCGGCAGGGGAAGACCCAGTACTTC. Its protein is CASSFRQGKTQYF. This rearrangement joins TRBV5-1 to TRBJ2-5, with a possible D match to TRBD1 (6 bases). CDR1 and CDR2 (germline): SGHRS, YFSETQ. With 2 bases removed from V and 6 bases from J, the gap between germline ends came to 11 bases. The CDR3 runs to 13 residues. The variable domain in full, completed from reference TRBV5-1 and TRBJ2-5, reads KAGVTQTPRYLIKTRGQQVTLSCSPISGHRSVSWYQQTPGQGLQFLFEYFSETQRNKGNFPGRFSGRQFSNSRSEMNVSTLELGDSALYLCASSFRQGKTQYFGPGTRLLVL.

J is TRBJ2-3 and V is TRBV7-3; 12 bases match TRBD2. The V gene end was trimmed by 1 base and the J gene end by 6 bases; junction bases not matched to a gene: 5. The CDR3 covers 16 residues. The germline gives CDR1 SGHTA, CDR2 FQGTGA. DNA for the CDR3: TGTGCCAGCAGCTTAAGACTAGCGGGGGAGGGGGATACGCAGTATTTT. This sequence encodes CASSLRLAGEGDTQYF.